This TCR beta chain was recorded in a study of spatial heterogeneity in lung cancer (dated by TCRdb to between 2018 and 2021). For the study in its entirety: More beta-chain than alpha-chain transcripts were consistently detected, likely reflecting higher beta-chain transcript abundance. In the raw uncorrected reads, each unique combination of TCR and UMI appeared more than ten times on average. In non-small cell lung cancer, the study quantitatively compared TCR alpha and beta repertoires across several tumor regions, matched nontumor lung, and blood. Nonsynonymous mutation counts, determined by whole-exome sequencing of tumor tissue, were related to features of the TCR repertoire. At surgery, both alpha and beta chains were TCR-sequenced in over 200 tumor regions, approximately 64 matched nontumor lung samples and over 50 PBMC samples.

The time point label here, explained by the study, means: sample taken at primary tumor resection. Samples were obtained from 65 to 90 patients with early-stage, untreated non-small cell lung cancer from the lung TRACERx cohort. TCR sequencing used whole RNA extracted from tumor and nontumor lung tissue, or from cryopreserved PBMC samples, without cell sorting. Patients were selected for TCR sequencing only if sufficient RNA was available from at least two tumor regions. The paper's findings and limits, for the study overall: Confirming at a functional level the hypothesis that regional TCRs recognize regional mutations was considered to require additional single-cell paired TCR alpha and beta sequencing. Ubiquitous expanded tumor TCRs were found in blood more often at tumor resection than at routine follow-up.

Library method: 5' RACE. TCRdb lists the instrument as NextSeq 500. The TCR library protocol attached a unique molecular identifier to each TCR cDNA molecule to allow correction of PCR and sequencing errors. On the study's bioinformatics: Decombinator tools were used for TCR identification, UMI-based error correction and CDR3 extraction. TCRs above a frequency of 2 per 1,000, corresponding to the top 1% of the tumor frequency distribution, were defined as expanded. Each repertoire was subsampled 100 times to 5,000 TCRs, after which Renyi diversity was computed with the R vegan package. CDR3 similarity networks were built from amino acid triplet string-kernel similarity, connecting CDR3s with pairwise similarity above 0.82. The raw public reads went through TCRdb reprocessing: fastp at Q25, MiXCR clone calling, in-frame beta chains kept. Every distinct CDR3 protein forms one entry, paired with its most common genes and DNA. For this entry, the V and J calls and clone size follow TCRdb and not the study's own pipeline. The sample table records about 92,000 distinct CDR3 sequences; more than 10% of these occur just once. The ten largest clones capture about two fifths of the sample.

This clonotype was observed a few times. Which antigen it targets is not known. No per-base quality is available; no much larger clone lies one base away. V loses 5 bases, J loses 4 bases, and the germline ends lie 9 bases apart. From its cysteine to its phenylalanine, the CDR3 spans 14 amino acids. Only the CDR3 DNA stays, 42 bases, in frame from base 1. This sequence was found in a male donor with early-stage non-small cell lung cancer. The chain uses TRBV12-3 or TRBV12-4 and TRBJ1-6, and TRBD1 may be the D gene, going by 5 matching bases. The sequences come from PBMCs, collected at surgery. The CDR3 sequence is CASSRDGYNSPLHF. The nucleotides read TGTGCCAGCAGTCGGGACGGTTATAATTCACCCCTCCACTTT.